This TCR beta chain was found in a study of shared clonotypes between healthy human individuals. Several immunoSEQ plates held equal portions of the genomic DNA taken from each subset. Clones were sequenced by immunoSEQ multiplex PCR, and TCRdb holds only the in-frame ones, with some missing. The sample shows 2 million to 2.5 million clones, around 93% of them seen only once. Overall study findings and caveats: Donor scarcity curtailed the genetic and exposure-history diversity represented herein.

The CDR3 sequence is 16 residues long. The germline gives CDR1 SGHDT, CDR2 YYEEEE. V was pared by 0 bases and J by 1 base, with 13 bases between. As to this clone: Its specificity is unknown.

Donation came from healthy HIV-negative adults that had no recent acute infections or vaccinations. What was sequenced was naive CD4+ T cells from PBMCs. Subset in this sample: CD45RA+ positively selected. This sequence originates from a man in his late teens or twenties in good health. Some clones in this sample may be carry-over from other donors' samples. V usage is TRBV5-6 and J usage is TRBJ1-2; tentatively, D is TRBD1 (6 bases). The CDR3 coding sequence is TGTGCCAGCAGCTTGGCCCCAGCAGGGGTTAACTATGGCTACACCTTC. Amino acid sequence: CASSLAPAGVNYGYTF. The full variable domain, in which reference TRBV5-6 and TRBJ1-2 provide the parts outside the CDR3, is DAGVTQSPTHLIKTRGQQVTLRCSPKSGHDTVSWYQQALGQGPQFIFQYYEEEERQRGNFPDRFSGHQFPNYSSELNVNALLLGDSALYLCASSLAPAGVNYGYTFGSGTRLTVV.